This T cell receptor beta chain was obtained from a study of blood T cell repertoires in COVID-19. Overall study: Researchers got acute and convalescent COVID-19 samples from the United States, Italy and Spain. Nucleic acid was either cDNA or gDNA, and it came from T cells, B-cell-depleted T cells, or PBMCs.

Authors' methods: For nucleated cells, counts were estimated from reference gene primer amplification. TCRdb keeps only in-frame clones here, not all; method: immunoSEQ multiplex PCR. The V and J calls and clone size were taken over from that table, and D and trimming were inferred from the DNA. The sample gives about 220,000 clones, around 89% of which show up once; roughly 2.5% is in the top ten. This CDR3 is built from 17 residues. V lost 0 bases and J lost 2; bases outside the gene matches: 8. CDR1 is SGDLS and CDR2 is YYNGEE in the germline V gene. The TCR comes from a woman in her 30s who had recovered from COVID-19. Sequences were obtained from PBMCs or T cells enriched from blood (not recorded which). The gene calls are TRBV9 and TRBJ2-3, with TRBD2 identical over 8 bases. CDR3 region: CASSVGMSGGPTDTQYF. The CDR3 region has the DNA TGTGCCAGCAGCGTAGGAATGAGCGGGGGTCCCACAGATACGCAGTATTTT.